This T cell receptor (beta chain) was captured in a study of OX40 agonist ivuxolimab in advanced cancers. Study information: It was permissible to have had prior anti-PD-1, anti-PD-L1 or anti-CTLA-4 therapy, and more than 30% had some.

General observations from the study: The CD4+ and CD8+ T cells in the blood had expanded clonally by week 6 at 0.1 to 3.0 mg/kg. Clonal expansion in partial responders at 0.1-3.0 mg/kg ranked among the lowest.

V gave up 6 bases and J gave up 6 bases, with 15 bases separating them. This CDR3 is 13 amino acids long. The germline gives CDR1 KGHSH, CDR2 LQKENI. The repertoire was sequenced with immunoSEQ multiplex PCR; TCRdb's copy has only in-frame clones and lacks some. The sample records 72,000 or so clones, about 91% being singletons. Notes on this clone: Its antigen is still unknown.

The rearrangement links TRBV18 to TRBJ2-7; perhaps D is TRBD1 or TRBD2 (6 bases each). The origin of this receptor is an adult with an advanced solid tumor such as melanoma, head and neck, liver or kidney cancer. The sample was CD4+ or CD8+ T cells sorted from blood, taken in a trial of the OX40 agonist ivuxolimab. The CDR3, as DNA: TGTGCCAGCTCTACCTTGGGGGGCTCCGAGCAGTACTTC. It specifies CASSTLGGSEQYF. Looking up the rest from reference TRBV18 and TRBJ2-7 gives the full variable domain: NAGVMQNPRHLVRRRGQEARLRCSPMKGHSHVYWYRQLPEEGLKFMVYLQKENIIDESGMPKERFSAEFPKEGPSILRIQQVVRGDSAAYFCASSTLGGSEQYFGPGTRLTVT.